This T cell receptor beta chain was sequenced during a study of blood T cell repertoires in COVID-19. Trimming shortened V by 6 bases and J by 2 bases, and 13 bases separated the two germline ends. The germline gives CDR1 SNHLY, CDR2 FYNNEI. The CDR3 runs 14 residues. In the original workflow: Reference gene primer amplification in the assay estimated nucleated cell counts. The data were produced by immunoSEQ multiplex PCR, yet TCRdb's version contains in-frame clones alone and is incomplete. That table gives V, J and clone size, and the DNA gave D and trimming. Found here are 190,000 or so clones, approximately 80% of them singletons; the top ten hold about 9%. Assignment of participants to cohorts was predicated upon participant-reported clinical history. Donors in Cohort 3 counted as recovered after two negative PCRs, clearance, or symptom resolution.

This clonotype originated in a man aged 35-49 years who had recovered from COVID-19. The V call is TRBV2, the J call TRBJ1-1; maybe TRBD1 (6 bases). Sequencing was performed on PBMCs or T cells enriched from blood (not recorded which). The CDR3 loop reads CASRANRDNTEAFF. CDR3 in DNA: TGTGCCAGCAGAGCAAACAGGGATAACACTGAAGCTTTCTTT.